This T cell receptor beta chain came from a study of OX40 agonist ivuxolimab in advanced cancers. Comment on this clone: Its antigen is not identified.

Profiled with immunoSEQ multiplex PCR; TCRdb holds only in-frame clones, not every one. In the table there are about 89,000 clones, around nine tenths of which are singletons. The germline V gene encodes CDR1 SQVTM and CDR2 ANQGSEA. V was clipped by 3 bases and J by 3 bases, with 12 bases between them. This CDR3 is built from 13 residues. Overall study findings and caveats: On average, a greater number of expanded clones characterised CD8+ T cells relative to CD4+.

This receptor was taken from an adult with an advanced solid tumor such as melanoma, head and neck, liver or kidney cancer. The rearrangement joins TRBV29-1 to TRBJ2-7; a possible D gene is TRBD1 (6 bases). This material consisted of CD4+ or CD8+ T cells sorted from blood, taken in a trial of the OX40 agonist ivuxolimab. The CDR3 region is CSVEGALSYEQYF. As DNA, the CDR3 is TGCAGCGTTGAGGGGGCTCTCAGCTACGAGCAGTACTTC.